The rows below give T cell receptor beta chains drawn from one sample of a study of blood T cell repertoires in COVID-19. Here immunoSEQ multiplex PCR was the method, and the copy in TCRdb shows in-frame clones only, minus some. The profile shows tens of thousands of clones, over 80% of them singletons. What was sequenced was peripheral blood. These receptors were collected from a man aged 25-45 years with COVID-19, enrolled during active disease. Each CDR3 is given with its conserved first and last residue. A D gene is named only where the DNA matches it firmly. A clone size is listed for some rows: how often the clone was seen (once, few, many), or a class if it is expanded.

v_call: TRBV28
clone_size: .
d_call: .
j_call: TRBJ2-1
cdr3_aa: CASRTGRVPNEQFF
cdr3_nt: TGTGCCAGCCGTACAGGTAGGGTCCCCAATGAGCAGTTCTTC

v_call: TRBV11-2
clone_size: .
d_call: TRBD1
j_call: TRBJ1-1
cdr3_aa: CASSLSGTGINTEAFF
cdr3_nt: TGTGCCAGCAGCCTCTCAGGGACAGGGATAAACACTGAAGCTTTCTTT

v_call: TRBV3-1/TRBV3-2
clone_size: few
d_call: .
j_call: TRBJ1-5
cdr3_aa: CASSQTGHVGQPQHF
cdr3_nt: TGTGCCAGCAGCCAGACGGGACATGTCGGTCAGCCCCAGCATTTT

v_call: TRBV28
clone_size: .
d_call: TRBD2
j_call: TRBJ2-7
cdr3_aa: CASSLRLAGVFEQYF
cdr3_nt: TGTGCCAGCAGTTTAAGACTAGCGGGAGTATTTGAGCAGTACTTC

v_call: TRBV30
clone_size: .
d_call: .
j_call: TRBJ1-2
cdr3_aa: CAWGATAPNYGYTF
cdr3_nt: TGTGCCTGGGGCGCGACAGCTCCTAACTATGGCTACACCTTC

v_call: TRBV3-1/TRBV3-2
clone_size: .
d_call: .
j_call: TRBJ2-1
cdr3_aa: CASSPQGIGEQFF
cdr3_nt: TGTGCCAGCAGCCCCCAGGGAATCGGGGAGCAGTTCTTC

v_call: TRBV3-1/TRBV3-2
clone_size: .
d_call: TRBD1
j_call: TRBJ2-7
cdr3_aa: CASSRPDRGCFYEQYF
cdr3_nt: TGTGCCAGCAGCCGACCCGACAGGGGCTGTTTCTACGAGCAGTACTTC

v_call: TRBV13
clone_size: .
d_call: .
j_call: TRBJ1-3
cdr3_aa: CASSSPQGTGNTIYF
cdr3_nt: TGTGCCAGCAGCTCGCCCCAGGGAACTGGAAACACCATATATTTT

v_call: TRBV5-4
clone_size: .
d_call: TRBD2
j_call: TRBJ2-1
cdr3_aa: CASSLGEGRANEQFF
cdr3_nt: TGTGCCAGCAGCTTGGGGGAGGGCCGCGCCAATGAGCAGTTCTTC

v_call: TRBV7-3
clone_size: .
d_call: TRBD1
j_call: TRBJ1-2
cdr3_aa: CASSSGQGNYGYTF
cdr3_nt: TGTGCCAGCAGTTCGGGACAGGGGAACTATGGCTACACCTTC

v_call: TRBV7-9
clone_size: .
d_call: TRBD1
j_call: TRBJ1-1
cdr3_aa: CASSSGQGLGAAF
cdr3_nt: TGTGCCAGCAGCTCGGGACAGGGCTTGGGGGCTGCCTTT

v_call: TRBV19
clone_size: .
d_call: .
j_call: TRBJ2-4
cdr3_aa: CASAVGGTAKNIQYF
cdr3_nt: TGTGCCAGTGCCGTGGGCGGGACGGCCAAAAACATTCAGTACTTC

v_call: TRBV2
clone_size: .
d_call: TRBD1
j_call: TRBJ2-5
cdr3_aa: CASRVTQGTQETQYF
cdr3_nt: TGTGCCAGCAGGGTAACACAGGGGACCCAAGAGACCCAGTACTTC

v_call: TRBV2
clone_size: .
d_call: .
j_call: TRBJ1-4
cdr3_aa: CASSAAGANEKLFF
cdr3_nt: TGTGCCAGCAGTGCAGCAGGGGCGAATGAAAAACTGTTTTTT

v_call: TRBV18
clone_size: .
d_call: .
j_call: TRBJ1-4
cdr3_aa: CASSPPPLYRESPTYLTNEKLFF
cdr3_nt: TGTGCCAGCTCACCACCTCCGTTGTACAGGGAAAGCCCTACCTATTTAACTAATGAAAAACTGTTTTTT

v_call: TRBV7-8
clone_size: once
d_call: .
j_call: TRBJ2-1
cdr3_aa: CASSVGRNNEQFF
cdr3_nt: TGTGCCAGCTCCGTGGGCAGAAACAATGAGCAGTTCTTC

v_call: TRBV28
clone_size: .
d_call: .
j_call: TRBJ1-2
cdr3_aa: CASSLLGGRGYTF
cdr3_nt: TGTGCCAGCAGTTTATTGGGGGGGCGGGGCTACACCTTC

v_call: TRBV18
clone_size: .
d_call: .
j_call: TRBJ1-1
cdr3_aa: CASSPPSDPGRTFF
cdr3_nt: TGTGCCAGCTCACCACCCTCCGACCCGGGAAGAACTTTCTTT

v_call: TRBV5-1
clone_size: .
d_call: .
j_call: TRBJ2-3
cdr3_aa: CASSLGASTDTQYF
cdr3_nt: TGCGCCAGCAGCTTGGGGGCTAGCACAGATACGCAGTATTTT

v_call: TRBV6-4
clone_size: .
d_call: TRBD2
j_call: TRBJ2-1
cdr3_aa: CASSDSSGSYNEQFF
cdr3_nt: TGTGCCAGCAGTGACTCTAGCGGGTCCTACAATGAGCAGTTCTTC

v_call: TRBV9
clone_size: .
d_call: TRBD1
j_call: TRBJ1-2
cdr3_aa: CASSDQGASGYTF
cdr3_nt: TGTGCCAGCAGCGACCAGGGGGCGAGCGGCTACACCTTC

v_call: TRBV5-1
clone_size: .
d_call: .
j_call: TRBJ1-1
cdr3_aa: CASSPVEIGTEAFF
cdr3_nt: TGCGCCAGCAGCCCCGTAGAGATCGGGACTGAAGCTTTCTTT

v_call: TRBV6-2/TRBV6-3
clone_size: .
d_call: .
j_call: TRBJ1-4
cdr3_aa: CASSDGGVANEKLFF
cdr3_nt: TGTGCCAGCAGCGACGGCGGGGTGGCTAATGAAAAACTGTTTTTT

v_call: TRBV6-2/TRBV6-3
clone_size: .
d_call: .
j_call: TRBJ1-1
cdr3_aa: CASSYSIKDSPVNTEAFF
cdr3_nt: TGTGCCAGCAGTTACTCGATAAAGGACAGTCCTGTGAACACTGAAGCTTTCTTT

v_call: TRBV9
clone_size: .
d_call: TRBD2
j_call: TRBJ2-5
cdr3_aa: CASSVGGGPGKTQYF
cdr3_nt: TGTGCCAGCAGCGTCGGGGGAGGGCCGGGTAAGACCCAGTACTTC

v_call: TRBV2
clone_size: .
d_call: .
j_call: TRBJ1-1
cdr3_aa: CASSEREAFF
cdr3_nt: TGTGCCAGCAGTGAGCGCGAAGCTTTCTTT